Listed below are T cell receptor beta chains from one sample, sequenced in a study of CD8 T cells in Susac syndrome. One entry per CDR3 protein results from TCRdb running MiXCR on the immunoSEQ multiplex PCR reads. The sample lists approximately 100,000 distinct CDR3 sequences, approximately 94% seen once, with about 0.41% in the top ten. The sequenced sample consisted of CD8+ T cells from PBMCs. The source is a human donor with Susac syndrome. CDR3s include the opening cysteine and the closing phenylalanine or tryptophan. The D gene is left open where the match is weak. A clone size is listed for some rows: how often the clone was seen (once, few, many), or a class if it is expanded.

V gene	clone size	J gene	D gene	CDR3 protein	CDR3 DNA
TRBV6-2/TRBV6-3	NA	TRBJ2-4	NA	CASSTAGTRAKNIQYF	TGTGCCAGCAGCACCGCCGGGACAAGGGCCAAAAACATTCAGTACTTC
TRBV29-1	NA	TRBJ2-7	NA	CSVRQGGPYEQYF	TGCAGCGTTAGACAGGGAGGACCCTACGAGCAGTACTTC
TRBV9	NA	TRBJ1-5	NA	CASSVGEAPNQPQHF	TGTGCCAGCAGCGTCGGTGAGGCCCCCAATCAGCCCCAGCATTTT
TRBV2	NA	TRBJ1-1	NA	CASSGEKGWTEAFF	TGTGCCAGCAGTGGCGAAAAGGGATGGACTGAAGCTTTCTTT
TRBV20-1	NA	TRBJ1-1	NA	CSAGQGTEAFF	TGCAGTGCTGGTCAAGGGACTGAAGCTTTCTTT
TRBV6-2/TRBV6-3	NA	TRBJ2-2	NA	CASSNLDIRTGELFF	TGTGCCAGCAGCAACCTGGACATTCGGACCGGGGAGCTGTTTTTT
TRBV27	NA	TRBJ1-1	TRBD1	CASSLTDRGTEAFF	TGTGCCAGCAGTCTTACAGACAGGGGCACTGAAGCTTTCTTT
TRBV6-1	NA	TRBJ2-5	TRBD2	CASSDRTSGTETQYF	TGTGCCAGCAGTGATCGGACTAGCGGGACGGAGACCCAGTACTTC
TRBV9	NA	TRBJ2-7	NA	CASSPTAMDYEQYF	TGTGCCAGCAGCCCGACAGCCATGGACTACGAGCAGTACTTC
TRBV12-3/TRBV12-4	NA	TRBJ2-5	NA	CASCLDFQETQYF	TGTGCCAGCTGTCTAGACTTCCAAGAGACCCAGTACTTC
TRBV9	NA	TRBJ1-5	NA	CASSVDGASNQPQHF	TGTGCCAGCAGCGTAGATGGAGCTAGCAATCAGCCCCAGCATTTT
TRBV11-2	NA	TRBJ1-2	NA	CASSPVQRTYNYGYTF	TGTGCCAGCAGCCCAGTACAGCGGACTTATAACTATGGCTACACCTTC
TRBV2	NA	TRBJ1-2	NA	CASPAYTGKRGYTF	TGTGCCAGCCCGGCCTATACAGGGAAACGTGGCTACACCTTC
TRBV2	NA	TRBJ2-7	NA	CASIRAQDEQYF	TGTGCCAGCATCAGGGCCCAGGACGAGCAGTACTTC
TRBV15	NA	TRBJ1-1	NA	CATSTNTEAFF	TGTGCCACCAGCACAAACACTGAAGCTTTCTTT
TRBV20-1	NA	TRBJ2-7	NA	CSAIVGEWAYEQYF	TGCAGTGCTATTGTTGGGGAATGGGCTTACGAGCAGTACTTC
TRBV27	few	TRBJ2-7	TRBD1	CASSFLQGGDEQYF	TGTGCCAGCAGTTTCCTACAGGGGGGTGACGAGCAGTACTTC
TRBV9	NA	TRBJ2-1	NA	CASSVKGRTGHNEQFF	TGTGCCAGCAGCGTAAAGGGAAGGACCGGTCACAATGAGCAGTTCTTC
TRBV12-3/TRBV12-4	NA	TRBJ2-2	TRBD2	CASSLILAGDTGELFF	TGTGCCAGCAGTTTAATCCTAGCGGGGGACACCGGGGAGCTGTTTTTT
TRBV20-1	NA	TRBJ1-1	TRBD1	CSARDSLNTEAFF	TGCAGTGCCCGGGACAGCTTGAACACTGAAGCTTTCTTT
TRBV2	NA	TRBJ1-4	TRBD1	CASSEGQVATNEKLFF	TGTGCCAGCAGTGAGGGACAGGTTGCAACTAATGAAAAACTGTTTTTT
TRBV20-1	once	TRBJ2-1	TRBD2	CSASPPGLAGTYNEQFF	TGCAGTGCTAGCCCTCCGGGACTAGCGGGGACCTACAATGAGCAGTTCTTC
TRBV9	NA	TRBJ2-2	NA	CASSPPEGHPGELFF	TGTGCCAGCAGCCCCCCGGAGGGGCACCCCGGGGAGCTGTTTTTT
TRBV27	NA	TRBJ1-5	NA	CASRWTANNQPQHF	TGTGCCAGCCGATGGACAGCTAACAATCAGCCCCAGCATTTT
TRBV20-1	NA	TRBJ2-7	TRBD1	CSASDRGTYEQYF	TGCAGTGCTTCGGACAGGGGCACCTACGAGCAGTACTTC
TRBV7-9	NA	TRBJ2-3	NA	CASSSLDGTDTQYF	TGTGCCAGCAGCTCTCTTGACGGCACAGATACGCAGTATTTT
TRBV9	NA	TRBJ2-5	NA	CASSSGGVLRETQYF	TGTGCCAGCAGCTCCGGTGGGGTACTTCGAGAGACCCAGTACTTC
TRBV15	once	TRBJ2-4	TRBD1	CATSRGQGLAKNIQYF	TGTGCCACCAGCAGAGGACAGGGTTTAGCCAAAAACATTCAGTACTTC
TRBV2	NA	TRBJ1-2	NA	CASSEFGGETYGYTF	TGTGCCAGCAGTGAATTTGGGGGGGAGACCTATGGCTACACCTTC
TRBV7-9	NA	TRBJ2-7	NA	CASSFTQGDEQYF	TGTGCCAGCAGCTTTACCCAGGGCGACGAGCAGTACTTC
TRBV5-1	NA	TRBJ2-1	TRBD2	CASNLAGPFDEQFF	TGCGCCAGCAATCTAGCGGGGCCCTTCGATGAGCAGTTCTTC
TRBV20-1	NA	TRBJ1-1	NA	CSASQGPNEAFF	TGCAGTGCTAGTCAGGGGCCGAACGAAGCTTTCTTT
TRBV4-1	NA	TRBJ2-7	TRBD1	CASSRQGSFNEQYF	TGCGCCAGCAGTCGACAGGGAAGCTTCAACGAGCAGTACTTC
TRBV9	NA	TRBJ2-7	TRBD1	CASSEGDSYSYEQYF	TGTGCCAGCAGCGAGGGGGACAGCTACTCCTACGAGCAGTACTTC
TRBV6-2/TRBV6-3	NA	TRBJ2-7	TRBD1	CASSPDRDEQYF	TGTGCCAGCAGCCCTGACAGGGACGAGCAGTACTTC
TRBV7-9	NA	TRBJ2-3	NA	CASSPPRGLGADTQYF	TGTGCCAGCAGCCCACCCCGAGGGTTGGGGGCAGATACGCAGTATTTT
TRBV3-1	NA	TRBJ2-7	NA	CASSLPGAIEQYF	TGTGCCAGCAGCCTCCCGGGGGCAATCGAGCAGTACTTC
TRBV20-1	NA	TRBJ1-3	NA	CSALNPWGSGNTIYF	TGCAGTGCCCTTAACCCATGGGGATCCGGAAACACCATATATTTT
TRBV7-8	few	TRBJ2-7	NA	CASEAQSSYEQYF	TGTGCCAGCGAGGCCCAAAGCTCCTACGAGCAGTACTTC
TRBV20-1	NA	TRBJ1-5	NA	CSASRGDQPQHF	TGCAGTGCTAGTAGGGGCGATCAGCCCCAGCATTTT